One and the same sample provided the 15 T cell receptor beta chains below, sequenced in a study of shared clonotypes between healthy human individuals. Clones were read by immunoSEQ multiplex PCR, and TCRdb kept only the in-frame ones, dropping some. The sample shows about 2,200,000 clones, about 93% of them seen only once. Naive-designated CD8 cells lacked CD45RO, were positively enriched for CCR7, and omitted terminally differentiated effector memory CD45RA+ cells. The sequencing sample was made of naive CD8+ T cells from PBMCs. The receptors shown here come from a man aged 18 to 29 in good health. Some clones in this sample may be carry-over from other donors' samples.

This sequence joins TRBV7-9 and TRBJ2-1; TRBD1 aligns across 8 bases. The CDR3 is 13 residues long. Trimming took 9 bases from V and 8 from J; bases not matched to a gene: 9. Germline values: CDR1 SEHNR, CDR2 FQNEAQ (reference sequence). Here the CDR3 reads CARSRQGSDEQFF. The CDR3 nucleotides are TGTGCCAGATCACGACAGGGGAGCGATGAGCAGTTCTTC.

The rearrangement uses TRBV11-2 and TRBJ2-1, with TRBD2 matching over 9 bases. Germline V gene data show CDR1 as SGHAT and CDR2 as FQNNGV. This CDR3 has 16 residues. J was trimmed by 4 bases and V by 3 bases; bases with no gene match: 7. Here the CDR3 reads CASSLATAGGYNEQFF. CDR3 sequence (DNA): TGTGCCAGCAGCTTGGCAACTGCGGGAGGGTACAATGAGCAGTTCTTC.

V and J are TRBV28 and TRBJ1-5; D is possibly TRBD1 (5 bases). Germline values: CDR1 MDHEN, CDR2 SYDVKM. Trimming removed 6 bases at V and 4 bases at J, with 13 bases between. This CDR3 spans 14 amino acids. CDR3 loop: CASRFPGTNQPQHF. DNA for the CDR3: TGTGCCAGCAGATTCCCAGGGACTAATCAGCCCCAGCATTTT.

Points on this clone: Other DNA sequences of this sample code for an identical CDR3. V gene TRBV28 combines with J gene TRBJ2-5, with D possibly TRBD2 on 5 matching bases. This CDR3 contains 13 residues. V lost 2 bases and J lost 4, with 8 bases in between. Germline CDR1 is MDHEN and CDR2 is SYDVKM. CDR3 amino acids: CASSLRGLETQYF. CDR3 sequence (DNA): TGTGCCAGCAGTTTACGCGGGCTAGAGACCCAGTACTTC.

This chain's CDR3 is CASIYGLTEAFF. For the CDR3, the DNA is TGTGCCAGCATCTATGGGCTCACTGAAGCTTTCTTT. The genes are TRBV2 and TRBJ1-1, with D uncertain. The CDR3 extends over 12 amino acids. Germline assignment: CDR1 SNHLY and CDR2 FYNNEI. V was shortened by 7 bases and J by 4 bases, with 10 bases between the two germline ends.

The rearrangement links TRBV5-1 to TRBJ2-1; D tentatively reads TRBD1 or TRBD2 (5 bases each). Germline CDR1 SGHRS, CDR2 YFSETQ. The CDR3 has 14 amino acids. Between the trimmed V and J ends, which lost 5 bases and 1 base, there was a span of 10 bases. The CDR3 DNA sequence: TGCGCCAGCAGTGATGAGGGGTCCTACAATGAGCAGTTCTTC. Residues: CASSDEGSYNEQFF.

J is TRBJ2-1 and V is TRBV14; D uncertain. The CDR3 is made up of 15 amino acids. Germline V gives CDR1 SGHDN, CDR2 FVKESK. V lost 0 bases and J lost 4, with 10 bases in between. In DNA form, the CDR3 reads TGTGCCAGCAGCCAAGATTTCGCGCGGTACAATGAGCAGTTCTTC. Residues: CASSQDFARYNEQFF.

The chain carries TRBV5-6 and TRBJ1-1; D gene ambiguous. The V gene's germline CDR1 is SGHDT and CDR2 YYEEEE. The CDR3 totals 16 residues. Trimming took 1 base from V and 0 from J, leaving 13 bases between them. The CDR3 region has the DNA TGTGCCAGCAGCTTGCGGCAGACCACTATGAACACTGAAGCTTTCTTT. Translation gives CASSLRQTTMNTEAFF.

V and J are TRBV21-1 and TRBJ2-1; TRBD2, the table's D call, lacks a check against the DNA. TRBV21-1 is a pseudogene locus. The CDR3 runs to 15 residues. The CDR3 DNA reads TGTGCCAGCAGCAAAGCTCGCGGCTTCTACAATGAGCAGTTCTTC. Translated, it gives CASSKARGFYNEQFF.

The CDR3 protein is CASCDIAGGRWNTGELFF. The DNA for the CDR3 is TGCGCCAGCTGCGATATAGCGGGAGGGCGTTGGAACACCGGGGAGCTGTTTTTT. V usage is TRBV5-1 and J usage is TRBJ2-2; 11 bases fit TRBD2. J gave up 1 base and V 7 bases, and 12 bases lay outside the gene matches. The CDR3 spans 18 residues. Germline assignment: CDR1 SGHRS and CDR2 YFSETQ.

This clone was recorded only once. The chain's CDR3 is CASSPSVGIPYEQYF. Here the CDR3 DNA reads TGTGCCAGCAGCCCCTCGGTCGGGATCCCCTACGAGCAGTACTTC. The V call is TRBV7-9, the J call TRBJ2-7; a possible D gene is TRBD2 (5 bases). The CDR3 consists of 15 residues. The V end lost 5 bases, the J end lost 2 bases, and 16 bases lay between the germline ends. Germline V gene data show CDR1 as SEHNR and CDR2 as FQNEAQ (reference sequence).

The V gene is TRBV19, the J gene TRBJ2-3; 12 bases agree with TRBD2. V lost 1 base and J lost 1; bases outside the gene matches: 3. The germline V gene has CDR1 LNHDA and CDR2 SQIVND (reference sequence). The length of the CDR3 is 17 residues. CDR3 coding DNA: TGTGCCAGTAGTATAGGACTAGCGGGAGACGGCACAGATACGCAGTATTTT. Protein sequence: CASSIGLAGDGTDTQYF.

The V gene is TRBV10-2, the J gene TRBJ1-5, with unresolved D. Germline V lookup: CDR1 WSHSY, CDR2 SAAADI. The CDR3 extends over 16 amino acids. Trimming removed 3 bases from V and 11 bases from J, with 23 bases in between. The CDR3 nucleotides are TGCGCCAGCAGTGAAGGTCCGGGTGGGTTAAGTCTTACCCAGCATTTT. This gives the protein CASSEGPGGLSLTQHF.

The V gene is TRBV5-6, the J gene TRBJ2-7; D remains unclear. V shed 0 bases and J shed 2 bases, with 9 bases lying between them. This CDR3 is 14 amino acids long. CDR1 is SGHDT, CDR2 YYEEEE, per germline. CDR3 in amino acids: CASSLGFRPYEQYF. The CDR3 DNA reads TGTGCCAGCAGCTTGGGGTTTAGGCCCTACGAGCAGTACTTC.

The rearrangement links TRBV6-1 to TRBJ2-7, with D possibly being TRBD2 (5 bases). Germline V lookup: CDR1 MNHNS, CDR2 SASEGT. CDR3 length equals 12 residues. Trimming cost V 7 bases and J 3 bases, with 10 bases left between them. CDR3 nucleotides: TGTGCCAGCAACCAGCGGAGCTACGAGCAGTACTTC. It yields the protein CASNQRSYEQYF.